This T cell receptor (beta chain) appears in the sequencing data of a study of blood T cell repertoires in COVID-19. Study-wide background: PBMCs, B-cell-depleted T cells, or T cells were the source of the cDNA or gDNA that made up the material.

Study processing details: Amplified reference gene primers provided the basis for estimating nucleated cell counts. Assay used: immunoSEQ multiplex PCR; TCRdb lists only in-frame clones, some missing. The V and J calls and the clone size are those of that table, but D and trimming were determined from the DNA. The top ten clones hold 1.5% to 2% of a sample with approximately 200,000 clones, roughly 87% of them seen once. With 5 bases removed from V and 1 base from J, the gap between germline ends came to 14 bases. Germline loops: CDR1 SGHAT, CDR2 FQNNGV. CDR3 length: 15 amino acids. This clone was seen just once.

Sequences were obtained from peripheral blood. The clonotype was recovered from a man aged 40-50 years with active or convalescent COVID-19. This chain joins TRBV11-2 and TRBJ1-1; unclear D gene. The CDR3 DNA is TGTGCCAGCAGCGCCCAACAGAGAAAGAACACTGAAGCTTTCTTT. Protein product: CASSAQQRKNTEAFF.